The clone carrying this TCR beta chain was recorded many times. Its target is unknown. TCRdb reprocessed the 5' RACE reads with MiXCR, giving one entry per CDR3 protein. The sample holds more than 650,000 distinct CDR3 sequences, around 6% seen once. These data come from a study of identical twins. General study results and limits: Conclusions were drawn cross-sectionally by statistical analysis, without following the same donors. In cord blood, abundant beta clonotypes had fewer insertions; memory showed no trend. It was possible that invariant MAIT and iNKT cells partly confounded the zero-insertion analyses. Excess sharing between twins was weaker in beta out-of-frame sequences.

This CDR3 region has 15 residues. Trimming at V came to 0 bases and at J to 4 bases, leaving 5 bases not matched to a gene. The germline V gene has CDR1 LGHNA and CDR2 YSLEER. J is TRBJ1-1 and V is TRBV4-3; 7 bases line up with TRBD1. Sequencing input: naive T cells sorted from blood. The receptor was derived from a man aged 18 to 35 in good health. The CDR3 nucleotides are TGCGCCAGCAGCCAAGAAAGACAGGGATCCACTGAAGCTTTCTTT. As protein: CASSQERQGSTEAFF.